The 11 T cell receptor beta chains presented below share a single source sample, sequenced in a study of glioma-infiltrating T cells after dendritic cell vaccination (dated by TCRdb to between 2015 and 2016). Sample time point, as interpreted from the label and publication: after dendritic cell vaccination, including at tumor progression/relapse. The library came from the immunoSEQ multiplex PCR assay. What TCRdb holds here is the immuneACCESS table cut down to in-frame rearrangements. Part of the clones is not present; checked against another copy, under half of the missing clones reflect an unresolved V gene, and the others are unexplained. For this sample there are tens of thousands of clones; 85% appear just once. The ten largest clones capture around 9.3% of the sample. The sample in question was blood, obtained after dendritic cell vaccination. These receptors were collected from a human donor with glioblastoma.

DNA of the CDR3: TGTGCCAGCAGCCCCGGGCGGGAAGAGACCCAGTACTTC. This sequence encodes CASSPGREETQYF. The J gene is TRBJ2-5, the V gene TRBV7-3, with D perhaps TRBD2 (5 bases). This CDR3 is built from 13 residues. Germline lookup yields CDR1 SGHTA and CDR2 FQGTGA. Trimming took 5 bases from V and 3 from J, leaving 10 bases between them.

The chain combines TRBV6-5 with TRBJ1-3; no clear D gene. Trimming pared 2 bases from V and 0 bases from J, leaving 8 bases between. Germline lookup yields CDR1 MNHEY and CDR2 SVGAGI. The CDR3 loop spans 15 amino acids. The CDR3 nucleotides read TGTGCCAGCAGTTACGATCTACGCTCTGGAAACACCATATATTTT. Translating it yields CASSYDLRSGNTIYF.

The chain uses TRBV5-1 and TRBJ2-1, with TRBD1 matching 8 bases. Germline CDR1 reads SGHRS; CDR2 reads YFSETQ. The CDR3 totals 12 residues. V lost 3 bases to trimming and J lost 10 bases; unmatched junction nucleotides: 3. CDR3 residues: CASSWGTGEQFF. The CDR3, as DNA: TGCGCCAGCAGCTGGGGGACAGGAGAGCAGTTCTTC.

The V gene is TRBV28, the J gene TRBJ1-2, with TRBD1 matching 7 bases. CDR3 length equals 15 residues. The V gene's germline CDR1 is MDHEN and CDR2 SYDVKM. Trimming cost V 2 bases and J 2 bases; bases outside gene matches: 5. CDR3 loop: CASSLGQARNYGYTF. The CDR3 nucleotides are TGTGCCAGCAGTTTAGGACAGGCGAGAAACTATGGCTACACCTTC.

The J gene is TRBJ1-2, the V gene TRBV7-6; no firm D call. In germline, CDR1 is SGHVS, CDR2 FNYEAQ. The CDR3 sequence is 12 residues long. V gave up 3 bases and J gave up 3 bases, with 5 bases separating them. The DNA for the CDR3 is TGTGCCAGCAGCTTGAGAGACTATGGCTACACCTTC. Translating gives CASSLRDYGYTF.

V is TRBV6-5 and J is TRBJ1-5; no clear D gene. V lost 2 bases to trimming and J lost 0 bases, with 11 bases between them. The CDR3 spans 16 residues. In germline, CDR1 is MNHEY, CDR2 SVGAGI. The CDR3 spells CASSYRGPDSNQPQHF. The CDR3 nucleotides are TGTGCCAGCAGTTACCGGGGTCCGGATAGCAATCAGCCCCAGCATTTT.

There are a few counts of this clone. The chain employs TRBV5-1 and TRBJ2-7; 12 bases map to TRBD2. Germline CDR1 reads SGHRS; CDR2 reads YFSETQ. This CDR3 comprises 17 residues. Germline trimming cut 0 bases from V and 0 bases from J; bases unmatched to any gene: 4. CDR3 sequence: CASSLARTSGDSYEQYF. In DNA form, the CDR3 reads TGCGCCAGCAGCTTGGCCCGGACTAGCGGGGACTCCTACGAGCAGTACTTC.

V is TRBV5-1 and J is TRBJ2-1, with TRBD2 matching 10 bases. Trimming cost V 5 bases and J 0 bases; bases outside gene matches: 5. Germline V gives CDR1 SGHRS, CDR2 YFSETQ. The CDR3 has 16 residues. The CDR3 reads CASRIAGGNSYNEQFF. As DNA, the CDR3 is TGCGCCAGCAGGATAGCGGGGGGCAACTCCTACAATGAGCAGTTCTTC.

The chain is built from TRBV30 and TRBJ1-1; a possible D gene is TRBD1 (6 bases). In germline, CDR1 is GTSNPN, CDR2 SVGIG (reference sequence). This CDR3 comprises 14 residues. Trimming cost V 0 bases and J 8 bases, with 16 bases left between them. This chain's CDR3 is CAWSVEGVRGEAFF. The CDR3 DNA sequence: TGTGCCTGGAGTGTAGAGGGGGTGAGAGGAGAAGCTTTCTTT.

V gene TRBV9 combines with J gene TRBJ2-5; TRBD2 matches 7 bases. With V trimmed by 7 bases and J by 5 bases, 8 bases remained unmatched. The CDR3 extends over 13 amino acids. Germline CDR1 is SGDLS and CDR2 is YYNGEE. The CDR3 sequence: CASGRGDYETQYF. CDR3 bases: TGTGCCAGCGGCCGGGGGGACTATGAGACCCAGTACTTC.

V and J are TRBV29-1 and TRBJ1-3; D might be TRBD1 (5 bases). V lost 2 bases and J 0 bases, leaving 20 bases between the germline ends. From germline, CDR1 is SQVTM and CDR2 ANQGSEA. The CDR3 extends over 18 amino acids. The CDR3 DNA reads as TGCAGCGTTGAACTGCTGGGGCGGGGGGGGACCTCTGGAAACACCATATATTTT. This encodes CSVELLGRGGTSGNTIYF. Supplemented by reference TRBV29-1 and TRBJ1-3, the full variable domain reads SAVISQKPSRDICQRGTSLTIQCQVDSQVTMMFWYRQQPGQSLTLIATANQGSEATYESGFVIDKFPISRPNLTFSTLTVSNMSPEDSSIYLCSVELLGRGGTSGNTIYFGEGSWLTVV.